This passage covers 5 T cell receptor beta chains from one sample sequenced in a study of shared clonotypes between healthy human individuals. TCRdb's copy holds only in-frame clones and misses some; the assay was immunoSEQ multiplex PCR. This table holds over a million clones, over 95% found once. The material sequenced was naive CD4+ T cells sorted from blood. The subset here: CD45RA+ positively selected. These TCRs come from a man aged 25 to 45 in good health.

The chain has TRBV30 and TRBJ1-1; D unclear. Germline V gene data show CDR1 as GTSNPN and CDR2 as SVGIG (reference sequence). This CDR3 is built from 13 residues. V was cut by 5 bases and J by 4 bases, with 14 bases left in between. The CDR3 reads CAWEAAAGTEAFF. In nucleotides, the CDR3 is TGTGCCTGGGAGGCTGCGGCCGGCACTGAAGCTTTCTTT.

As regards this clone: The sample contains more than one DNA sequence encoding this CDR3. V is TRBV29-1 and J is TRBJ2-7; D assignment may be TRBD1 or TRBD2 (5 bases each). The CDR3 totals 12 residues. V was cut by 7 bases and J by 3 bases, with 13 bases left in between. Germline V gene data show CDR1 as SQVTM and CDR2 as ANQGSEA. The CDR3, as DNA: TGCAGCGCCGGGACCGGGGTCTACGAGCAGTACTTC. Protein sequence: CSAGTGVYEQYF.

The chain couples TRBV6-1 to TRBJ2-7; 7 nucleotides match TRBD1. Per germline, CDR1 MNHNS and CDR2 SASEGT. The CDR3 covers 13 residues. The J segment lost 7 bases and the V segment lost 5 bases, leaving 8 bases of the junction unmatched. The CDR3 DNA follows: TGTGCCAGCAGTCCGACAGGGCGTTGGGAGCAGTACTTC. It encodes CASSPTGRWEQYF.

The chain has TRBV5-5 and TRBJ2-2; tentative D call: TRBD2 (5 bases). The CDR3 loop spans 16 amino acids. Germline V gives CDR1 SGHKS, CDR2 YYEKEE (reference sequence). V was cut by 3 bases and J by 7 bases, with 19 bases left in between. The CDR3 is CASSSYGRLEVGELFF. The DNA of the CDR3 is TGTGCCAGCAGCTCATATGGTCGACTGGAGGTCGGGGAGCTGTTTTTT. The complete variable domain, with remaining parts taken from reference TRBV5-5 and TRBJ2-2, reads DAGVTQSPTHLIKTRGQQVTLRCSPISGHKSVSWYQQVLGQGPQFIFQYYEKEERGRGNFPDRFSARQFPNYSSELNVNALLLGDSALYLCASSSYGRLEVGELFFGEGSRLTVL.

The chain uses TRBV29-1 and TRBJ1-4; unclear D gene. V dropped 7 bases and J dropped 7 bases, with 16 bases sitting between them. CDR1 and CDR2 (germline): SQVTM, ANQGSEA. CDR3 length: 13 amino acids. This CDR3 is CSASGRAGEKLFF. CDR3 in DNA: TGCAGCGCCTCCGGCCGGGCGGGTGAAAAACTGTTTTTT.